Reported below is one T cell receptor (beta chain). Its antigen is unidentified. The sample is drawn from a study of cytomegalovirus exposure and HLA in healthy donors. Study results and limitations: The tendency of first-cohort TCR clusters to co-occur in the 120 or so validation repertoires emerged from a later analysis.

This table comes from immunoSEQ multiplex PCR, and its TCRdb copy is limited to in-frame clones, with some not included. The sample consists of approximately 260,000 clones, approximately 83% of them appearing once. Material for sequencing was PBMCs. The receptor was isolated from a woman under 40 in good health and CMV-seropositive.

The CDR3 protein is CASSLFAGTNYGYTF. The CDR3 coding sequence is TGTGCCAGCAGCTTATTTGCAGGCACCAACTATGGCTACACCTTC. The chain combines TRBV7-8 with TRBJ1-2; D not certain. CDR3 length equals 15 residues. The V end was cut by 2 bases, the J end by 2 bases, with 12 bases between. Germline loops: CDR1 SGHVS, CDR2 FQNEAQ.